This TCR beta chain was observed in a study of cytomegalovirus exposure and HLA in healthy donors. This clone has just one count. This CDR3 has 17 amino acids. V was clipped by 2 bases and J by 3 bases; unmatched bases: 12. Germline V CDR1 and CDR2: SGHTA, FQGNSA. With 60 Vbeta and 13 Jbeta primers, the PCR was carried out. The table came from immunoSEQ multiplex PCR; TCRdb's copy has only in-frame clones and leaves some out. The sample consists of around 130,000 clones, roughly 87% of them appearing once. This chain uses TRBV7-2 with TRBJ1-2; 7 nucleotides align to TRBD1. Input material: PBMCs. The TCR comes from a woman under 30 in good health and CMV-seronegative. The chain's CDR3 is CASSLSLLRGLYYGYTF. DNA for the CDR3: TGTGCCAGCAGCTTAAGCCTCCTCAGGGGGTTGTACTATGGCTACACCTTC.